This T cell receptor (beta chain) came from a study of T-cell reconstitution after alpha-beta-depleted transplantation in children. Study-wide results and caveats: Several hundred rapidly expanded clones from non-depleted graft cells reportedly supplied alpha-beta T cells about two months post-transplant. Newly produced T cells mostly provided counts and TCRbeta diversity after one year, as hyperexpanded clones declined. Surviving recipient T cells and thymic progenitors accounted for the high day-60 TCRbeta diversity observed in some patients.

As concerns this clonotype: Its specificity is unknown.

Unmatched junction bases numbered 11, after V lost 5 bases and J lost 5 bases. Germline CDR1 and CDR2: MNHNS and SASEGT. The CDR3 spans 15 residues. Unique molecular identifiers tagged the TCRbeta library. TCRdb analysed the PCR reads with MiXCR anew, one entry per CDR3 protein. The sample lists about 420,000 distinct CDR3 sequences; roughly 17% were seen once. The receptor comes from a boy in the first two years of life who had a stem cell transplant for Wiskott-Aldrich syndrome, so the T cells may come from the graft donor. Sequencing used PBMCs, mostly from graft donor cells, obtained 360 days after TCRalphabeta/CD19-depleted stem cell transplant. The chain has TRBV6-1 and TRBJ2-5; 7 nucleotides match TRBD2. The CDR3 here is CASSLGLVRRETQYF. CDR3 coding DNA: TGTGCCAGCAGTCTAGGACTAGTAAGACGGGAGACCCAGTACTTC.